This record concerns one TCR beta chain sequence. The antigen is undetermined. MiXCR, run by TCRdb on the RT-PCR reads, gives a single entry per CDR3 protein. This table has around 190,000 distinct CDR3 sequences, about 10% appearing once. Germline CDR1 reads MNHEY; CDR2 reads SVGEGT. The CDR3 totals 15 residues. Trimming removed 5 bases from V and 5 bases from J, with 16 bases in between. This entry is derived from a study of response to subunit inactivated influenza vaccine. Study-level points and caveats: The authors suggested that few new T cells are recruited per seasonal influenza vaccination.

The sequence came from a man aged 45-65 years who received an inactivated influenza vaccine. Sequenced here: non-naive T cells sorted from PBMCs, sampled on the day of vaccination. The chain combines TRBV6-2 or TRBV6-3 with TRBJ1-5; D uncertain. CDR3 loop: CASSRRGGSYQPQHF. Written as DNA, the CDR3 is TGTGCCAGCAGTCGGCGAGGAGGGAGCTATCAGCCCCAGCATTTT.